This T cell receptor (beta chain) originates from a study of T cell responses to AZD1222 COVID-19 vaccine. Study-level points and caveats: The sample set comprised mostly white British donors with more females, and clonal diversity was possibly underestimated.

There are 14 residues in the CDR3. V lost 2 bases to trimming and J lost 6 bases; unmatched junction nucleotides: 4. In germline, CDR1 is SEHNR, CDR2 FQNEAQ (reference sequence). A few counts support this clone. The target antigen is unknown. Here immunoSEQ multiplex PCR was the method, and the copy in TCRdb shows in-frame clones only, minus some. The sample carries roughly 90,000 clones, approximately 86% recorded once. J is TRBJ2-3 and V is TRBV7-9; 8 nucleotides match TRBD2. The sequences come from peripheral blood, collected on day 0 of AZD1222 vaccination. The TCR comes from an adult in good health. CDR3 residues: CASSLTGGPDTQYF. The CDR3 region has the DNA TGTGCCAGCAGCTTAACGGGGGGGCCGGATACGCAGTATTTT.